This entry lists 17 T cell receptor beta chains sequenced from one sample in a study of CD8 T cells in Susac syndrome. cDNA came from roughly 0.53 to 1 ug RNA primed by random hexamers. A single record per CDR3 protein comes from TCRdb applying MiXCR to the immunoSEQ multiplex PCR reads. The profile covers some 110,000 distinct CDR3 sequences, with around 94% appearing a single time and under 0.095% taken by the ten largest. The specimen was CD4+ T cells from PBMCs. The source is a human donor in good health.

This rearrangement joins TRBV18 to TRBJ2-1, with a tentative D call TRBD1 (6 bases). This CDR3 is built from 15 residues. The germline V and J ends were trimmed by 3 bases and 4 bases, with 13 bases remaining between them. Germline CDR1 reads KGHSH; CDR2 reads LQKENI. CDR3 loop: CASSPPGRGYNEQFF. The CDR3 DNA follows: TGTGCCAGCTCACCTCCCGGCAGGGGATACAATGAGCAGTTCTTC. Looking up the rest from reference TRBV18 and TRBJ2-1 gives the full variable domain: NAGVMQNPRHLVRRRGQEARLRCSPMKGHSHVYWYRQLPEEGLKFMVYLQKENIIDESGMPKERFSAEFPKEGPSILRIQQVVRGDSAAYFCASSPPGRGYNEQFFGPGTRLTVL.

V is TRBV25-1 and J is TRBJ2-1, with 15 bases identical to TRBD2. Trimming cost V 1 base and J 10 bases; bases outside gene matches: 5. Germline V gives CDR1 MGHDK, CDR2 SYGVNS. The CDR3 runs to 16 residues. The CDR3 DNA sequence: TGTGCCAGCAGTGAATGGACTAGCGGGAGGGTGGGCGAGCAGTTCTTC. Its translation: CASSEWTSGRVGEQFF.

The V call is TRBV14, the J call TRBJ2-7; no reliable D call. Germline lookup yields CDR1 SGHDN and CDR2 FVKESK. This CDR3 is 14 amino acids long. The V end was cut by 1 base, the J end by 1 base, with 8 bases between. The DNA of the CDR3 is TGTGCCAGCAGCCAAGCTAGAAGGTCCTACGAGCAGTACTTC. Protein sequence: CASSQARRSYEQYF.

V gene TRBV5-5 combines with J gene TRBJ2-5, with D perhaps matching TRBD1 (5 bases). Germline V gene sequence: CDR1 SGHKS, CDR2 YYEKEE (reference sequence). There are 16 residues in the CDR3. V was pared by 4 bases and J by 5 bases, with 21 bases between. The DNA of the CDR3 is TGTGCCAGCAGCGAAGGGTCACAGGCCTCAGGGGAGACCCAGTACTTC. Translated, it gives CASSEGSQASGETQYF.

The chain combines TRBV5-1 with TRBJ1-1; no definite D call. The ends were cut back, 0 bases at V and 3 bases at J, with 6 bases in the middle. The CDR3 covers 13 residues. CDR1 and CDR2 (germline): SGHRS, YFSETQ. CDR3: CASSLAPDTEAFF. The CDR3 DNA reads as TGCGCCAGCAGCTTGGCACCAGACACTGAAGCTTTCTTT.

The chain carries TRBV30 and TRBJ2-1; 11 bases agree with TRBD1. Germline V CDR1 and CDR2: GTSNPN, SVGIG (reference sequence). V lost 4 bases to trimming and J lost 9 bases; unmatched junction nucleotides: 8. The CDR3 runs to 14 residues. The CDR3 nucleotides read TGTGCCTGGACGCTCGGGACAGGGGGTCGTGAGCAGTTCTTC. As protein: CAWTLGTGGREQFF. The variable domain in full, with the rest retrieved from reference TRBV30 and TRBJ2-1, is SQTIHQWPATLVQPVGSPLSLECTVEGTSNPNLYWYRQAAGRGLQLLFYSVGIGQISSEVPQNLSASRPQDRQFILSSKKLLLSDSGFYLCAWTLGTGGREQFFGPGTRLTVL.

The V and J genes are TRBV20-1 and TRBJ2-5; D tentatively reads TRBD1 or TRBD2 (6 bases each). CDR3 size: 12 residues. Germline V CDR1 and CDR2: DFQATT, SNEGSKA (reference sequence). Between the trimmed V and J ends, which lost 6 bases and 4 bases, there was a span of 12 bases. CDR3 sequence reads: CSAAGQGETQYF. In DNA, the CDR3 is TGCAGTGCCGCGGGACAAGGAGAGACCCAGTACTTC.

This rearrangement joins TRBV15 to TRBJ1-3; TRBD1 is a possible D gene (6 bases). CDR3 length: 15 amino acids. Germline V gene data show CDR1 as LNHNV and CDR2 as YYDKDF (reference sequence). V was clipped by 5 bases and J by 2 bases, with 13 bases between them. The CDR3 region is CATSPSKGAGNTIYF. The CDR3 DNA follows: TGTGCCACCAGCCCCTCTAAGGGGGCTGGAAACACCATATATTTT. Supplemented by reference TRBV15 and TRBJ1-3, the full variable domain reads DAMVIQNPRYQVTQFGKPVTLSCSQTLNHNVMYWYQQKSSQAPKLLFHYYDKDFNNEADTPDNFQSRRPNTSFCFLDIRSPGLGDTAMYLCATSPSKGAGNTIYFGEGSWLTVV.

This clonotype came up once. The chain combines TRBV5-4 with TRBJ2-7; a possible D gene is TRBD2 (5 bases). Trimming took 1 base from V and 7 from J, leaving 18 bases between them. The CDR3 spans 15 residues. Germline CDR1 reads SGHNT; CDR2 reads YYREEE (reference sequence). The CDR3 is CASSLPWSRSGEQYF. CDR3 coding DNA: TGTGCCAGCAGCTTGCCCTGGTCGAGGTCGGGGGAGCAGTACTTC.

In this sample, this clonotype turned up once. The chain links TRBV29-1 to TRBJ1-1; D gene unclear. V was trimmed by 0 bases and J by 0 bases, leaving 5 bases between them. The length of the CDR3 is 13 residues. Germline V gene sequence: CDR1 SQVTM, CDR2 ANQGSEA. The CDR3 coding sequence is TGCAGCGTTGAAGATTTCGTGAACACTGAAGCTTTCTTT. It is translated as CSVEDFVNTEAFF.

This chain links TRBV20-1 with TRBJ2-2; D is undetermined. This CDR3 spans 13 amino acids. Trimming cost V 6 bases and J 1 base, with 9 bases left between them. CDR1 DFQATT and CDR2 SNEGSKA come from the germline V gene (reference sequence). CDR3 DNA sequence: TGCAGTGCGGCACCGGAGAACACCGGGGAGCTGTTTTTT. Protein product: CSAAPENTGELFF.

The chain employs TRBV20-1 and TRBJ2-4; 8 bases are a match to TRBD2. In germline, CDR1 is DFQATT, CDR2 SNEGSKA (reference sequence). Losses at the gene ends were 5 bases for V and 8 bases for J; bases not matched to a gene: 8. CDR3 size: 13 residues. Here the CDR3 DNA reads TGCAGTGCTTCCCCGGGAGGGCCGGACATTCAGTACTTC. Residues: CSASPGGPDIQYF.

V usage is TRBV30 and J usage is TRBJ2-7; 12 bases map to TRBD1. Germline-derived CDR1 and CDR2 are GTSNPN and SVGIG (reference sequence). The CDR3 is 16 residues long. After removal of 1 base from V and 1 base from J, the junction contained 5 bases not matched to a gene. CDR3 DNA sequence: TGTGCCTGGAGTGGGGGACAGGGGGCCACATCCTACGAGCAGTACTTC. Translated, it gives CAWSGGQGATSYEQYF.

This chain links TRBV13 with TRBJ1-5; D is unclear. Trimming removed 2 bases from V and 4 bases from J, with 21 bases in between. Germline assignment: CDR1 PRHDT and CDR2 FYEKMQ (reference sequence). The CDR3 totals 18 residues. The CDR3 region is CASSLTLGVKFGNQPQHF. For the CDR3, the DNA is TGTGCCAGCAGCTTAACCCTCGGGGTTAAGTTTGGGAATCAGCCCCAGCATTTT.

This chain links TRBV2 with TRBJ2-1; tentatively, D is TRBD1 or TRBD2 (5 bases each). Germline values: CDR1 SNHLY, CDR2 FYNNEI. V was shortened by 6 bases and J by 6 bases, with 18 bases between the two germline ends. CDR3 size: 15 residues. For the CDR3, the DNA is TGTGCCAGCAGCCCCGGGACCAGCTCGTTCAATGAGCAGTTCTTC. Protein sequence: CASSPGTSSFNEQFF.

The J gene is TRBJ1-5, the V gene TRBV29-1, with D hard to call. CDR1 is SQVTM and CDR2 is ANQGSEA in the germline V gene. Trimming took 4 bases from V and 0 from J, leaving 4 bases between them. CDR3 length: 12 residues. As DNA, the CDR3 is TGCAGCGTTGCCTATAGCAATCAGCCCCAGCATTTT. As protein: CSVAYSNQPQHF.

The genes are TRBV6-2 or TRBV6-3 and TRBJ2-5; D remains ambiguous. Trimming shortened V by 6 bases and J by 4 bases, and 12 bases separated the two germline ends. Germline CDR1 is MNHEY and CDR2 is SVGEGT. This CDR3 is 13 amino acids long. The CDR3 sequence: CASRSWVLETQYF. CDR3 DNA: TGTGCCAGCAGGTCCTGGGTTTTAGAGACCCAGTACTTC.